This T cell receptor (beta chain) was documented in a study of T cells in Graves' hyperthyroidism and ophthalmopathy. Study-wide results and limits: The model foresaw ophthalmopathy a median around 6.8 months prior to onset.

Unmatched junction bases numbered 4, after V lost 0 bases and J lost 3 bases. CDR1 and CDR2 (germline): SGHRS, YFSETQ. This CDR3 is built from 15 residues. Not enrolled were patients with uncontrolled infection, other autoimmune disease, pregnancy or lactation. Every diagnosis used clinical symptoms, serum thyroxine and TRAb, thyroid ultrasound and orbital computed tomography. Around 10 ml fresh peripheral blood yielded the PBMCs. TCR beta CDR3 regions were amplified from RNA transcripts. The HTBI primer set was used in a first-round RT-PCR of the TCR CDR3. Each CDR3 protein gets one entry after TCRdb re-called the multiplex PCR reads with MiXCR. The table has 480,000 or so distinct CDR3 sequences, about an eighth seen once. This clonotype was found a few times. Antigen unknown.

The rearrangement uses TRBV5-1 and TRBJ1-1, with 8 bases fitting TRBD1. The TCR comes from a woman aged 18-29 years with Graves' hyperthyroidism. The sequenced material came from blood. The CDR3 loop reads CASSLVLTGDTEAFF. CDR3 coding DNA: TGCGCCAGCAGCTTGGTGTTGACAGGGGACACTGAAGCTTTCTTT.